One T cell receptor (beta chain) is described in this entry. Its antigen is currently unknown. This sample stems from a study of beta chain features in type 1 diabetes. Overall study context: In all, some 100,000,000 sorted cells from all samples were analyzed. Overall study results and limits: TCRB CDR3s from Type 1 diabetes patients were moderately but significantly shorter in all four CD4+ subsets. Within patients, naive, central memory and Treg TCRB repertoires seemed more similar than within healthy donors.

Of the isolated RNA, all was reverse transcribed, and so the sequenced material was expressed TCRB transcripts. This table comes from immunoSEQ multiplex PCR, and its TCRdb copy is limited to in-frame clones, with some not included. The table has 630,000 or so clones, more than 13% seen once. Trimming took 4 bases from V and 7 from J; bases not matched to a gene: 9. Germline V gene data show CDR1 as MDHEN and CDR2 as SYDVKM. The CDR3 runs to 14 residues. J is TRBJ1-2 and V is TRBV28; 7 nucleotides line up with TRBD1. The clonotype was recovered from a man between 18 and 29 years old with type 1 diabetes. Sequenced: naive CD4+ T cells from blood. The CDR3 nucleotides are TGTGCCAGCAGTTCCGCGACAGGGACGGGTGGCTACACCTTC. It specifies CASSSATGTGGYTF.